A selection of T cell receptor beta chains follows, all from one sample in a study of blood T cell repertoires in COVID-19. TCRdb's table, derived via immunoSEQ multiplex PCR, lists solely in-frame clones and lacks some. The table shows some 110,000 clones, with just over 90% occurring only once. Input material: peripheral blood. These receptors originate from a human donor with active COVID-19. The donor label of this sample is uncertain. Each CDR3 is given with its conserved first and last residue. The order of the fields is D gene, V gene, J gene, clone size, CDR3 DNA, CDR3 protein. A D gene is named only where the DNA matches it firmly. The size of a clone is reported for some rows only, either as once, few or many, or as a class for expanded clones.

TRBD1	TRBV3-1/TRBV3-2	TRBJ2-7	.	TGTGCCAGCAGCCAAGATCGCACAGGGGACTACGAGCAGTACTTC	CASSQDRTGDYEQYF
TRBD1	TRBV28	TRBJ1-2	.	TGTGCCAGCAGGCTCCGGGACAGCGCTAACTATGGCTACACCTTC	CASRLRDSANYGYTF
TRBD2	TRBV7-6	TRBJ2-1	.	TGTGCCAGCAGCTTAGCGCCCGGACTAGGGTACAATGAGCAGTTCTTC	CASSLAPGLGYNEQFF
TRBD1	TRBV27	TRBJ2-7	.	TGTGCCAGCACCGCGCTGGGACAGCAGTCCTACGAGCAGTACTTC	CASTALGQQSYEQYF
TRBD2	TRBV10-2	TRBJ2-3	.	TGCGCCAGCAGACAGCTAGCGGGGTCTGGCACAGATACGCAGTATTTT	CASRQLAGSGTDTQYF
.	TRBV6-6	TRBJ2-3	.	TGTGCCAGCAGCCTCCAGGATACGCAGTATTTT	CASSLQDTQYF
.	TRBV11-2	TRBJ2-1	.	TGTGCCAGCAGCTTAGAGGGGTGGGGGGTCCGTCGCAATGAGCAGTTCTTC	CASSLEGWGVRRNEQFF
TRBD1	TRBV29-1	TRBJ1-1	.	TGCAGCGTTAGATGGGACAGGGCGAACACTGAAGCTTTCTTT	CSVRWDRANTEAFF
TRBD1	TRBV15	TRBJ1-3	.	TGTGCCACCAGCAGAGGGACCGGGACAGCCGGAAACACCATATATTTT	CATSRGTGTAGNTIYF
TRBD1	TRBV6-5	TRBJ1-6	.	TGTGCCAGCAGAGAGACAGGGGGCGGTTCACCCCTCCACTTT	CASRETGGGSPLHF
TRBD1	TRBV18	TRBJ1-3	once	TGTGCCAGCTCACGGACAGGTCCTATCTCTGGAAACACCATATATTTT	CASSRTGPISGNTIYF
.	TRBV19	TRBJ1-3	.	TGTGCCACAGTAAACTCTGGAAACACCATATATTTT	CATVNSGNTIYF
.	TRBV12-3/TRBV12-4	TRBJ1-4	.	TGTGCCAGCAGTTTATCGGGGGAAAAACTGTTTTTT	CASSLSGEKLFF
.	TRBV20-1	TRBJ1-2	.	TGCAGTGCTAGTCAGGGGCCGGTATATGGCTACACCTTC	CSASQGPVYGYTF
TRBD1	TRBV19	TRBJ1-2	.	TGTGCCAGTAGTGTCCGAGGGACAGGGTATGGCTACACCTTC	CASSVRGTGYGYTF
.	TRBV6-6	TRBJ2-1	.	TGTGCCAGCAGTTACCTGGCCCGAAATGAGCAGTTCTTC	CASSYLARNEQFF
TRBD2	TRBV19	TRBJ2-3	.	TGTGCCAGTAGTATTCAGCTAGCGGGGGTGCGAGATACGCAGTATTTT	CASSIQLAGVRDTQYF
TRBD1	TRBV24-1	TRBJ1-2	.	TGTGCCACCAGTGACCCTCAGACAGGGAGCTATGGCTACACCTTC	CATSDPQTGSYGYTF
.	TRBV5-1	TRBJ1-5	.	TGCGCCAGCAGCTTGGCCGGGGCGGGGAGTCAGCCCCAGCATTTT	CASSLAGAGSQPQHF